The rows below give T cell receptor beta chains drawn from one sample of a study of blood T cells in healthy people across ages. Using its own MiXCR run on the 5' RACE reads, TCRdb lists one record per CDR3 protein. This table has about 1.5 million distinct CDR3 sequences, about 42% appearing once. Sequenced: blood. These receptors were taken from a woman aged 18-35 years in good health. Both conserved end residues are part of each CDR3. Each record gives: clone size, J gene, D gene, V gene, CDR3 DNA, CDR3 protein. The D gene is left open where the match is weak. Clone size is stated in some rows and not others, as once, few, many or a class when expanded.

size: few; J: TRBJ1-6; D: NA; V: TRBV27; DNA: TGTGCCAGCAGTTTTATATATAATTCACCCCTCCACTTT; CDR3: CASSFIYNSPLHF
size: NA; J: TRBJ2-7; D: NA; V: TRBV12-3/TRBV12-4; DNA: TGTGCCAGCGGGGCAGGCCACCGGGGCGAGCAGTACTTC; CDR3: CASGAGHRGEQYF
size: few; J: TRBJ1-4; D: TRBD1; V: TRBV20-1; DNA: TGCAGTGCAACAATCCGGGACAGACGTAATGAAAAACTGTTTTTT; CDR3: CSATIRDRRNEKLFF
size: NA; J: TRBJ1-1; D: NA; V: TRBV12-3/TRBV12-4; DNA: TGTGCCAGCAGCAATCACTGGAACACTGAAGCTTTCTTT; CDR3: CASSNHWNTEAFF
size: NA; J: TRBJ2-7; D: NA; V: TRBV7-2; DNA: TGTGCCAGCAACTTAGTCAGGGGAGGGTCCAACTACGAGCAGTACTTC; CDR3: CASNLVRGGSNYEQYF
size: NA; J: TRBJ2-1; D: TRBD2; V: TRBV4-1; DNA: TGCGCCAGCAGCCAAGAGCGGGAGCGGGAGCAGTTCTTC; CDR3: CASSQEREREQFF
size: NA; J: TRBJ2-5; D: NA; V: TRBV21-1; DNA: TGTGCCAGCAGCAAAGTTCTACAGCCCCTATTGAATGAGCAGTACTTC; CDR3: CASSKVLQPLLNEQYF
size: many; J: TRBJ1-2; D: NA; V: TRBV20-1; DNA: TGCAGTGCTGCCAGGGGTAGCTATGGCTACACCTTC; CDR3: CSAARGSYGYTF
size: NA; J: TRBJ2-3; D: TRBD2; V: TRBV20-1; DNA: TGCAGTGCTAGCGGGAGGGCCAGTGGAACAGATACGCAGTATTTT; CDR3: CSASGRASGTDTQYF
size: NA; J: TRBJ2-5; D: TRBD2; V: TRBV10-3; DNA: TGTGCCGTCAGTGACAACCGGGACTACCATCCCGAAGAGACCCAGTACTTC; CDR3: CAVSDNRDYHPEETQYF
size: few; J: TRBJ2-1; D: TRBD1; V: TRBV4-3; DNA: TGCGCCAGCAGCAAAGGGACAGGGGTTGGCAATGAGCAGTTCTTC; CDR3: CASSKGTGVGNEQFF
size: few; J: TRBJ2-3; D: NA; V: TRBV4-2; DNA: TGTGCCACCGCCCCTGGGCCTCGGACAGATACGCAGTATTTT; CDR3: CATAPGPRTDTQYF
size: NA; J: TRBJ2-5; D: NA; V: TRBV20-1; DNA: TGCAGTGCTAGAGAGGCTAGCTTTGAGACCCAGTACTTC; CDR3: CSAREASFETQYF
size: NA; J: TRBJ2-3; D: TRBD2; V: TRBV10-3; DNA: TGTGCCATCAGTGAGGGACTAGCGGCCCGAGATACGCAGTATTTT; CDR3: CAISEGLAARDTQYF
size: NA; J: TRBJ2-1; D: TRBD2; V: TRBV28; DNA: TGTGCCAGCAGTTCCCCCGGGACTAGCGGGAGCTATGAGCAGTTCTTC; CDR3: CASSSPGTSGSYEQFF
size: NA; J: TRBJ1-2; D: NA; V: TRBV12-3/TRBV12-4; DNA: TGTGCCAGCAGTTTAGGGTTGAGGCCAAACAGGGATGGCTACACCTTC; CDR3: CASSLGLRPNRDGYTF
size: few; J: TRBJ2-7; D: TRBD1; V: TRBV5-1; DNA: TGCGCCAGCAGCTTCGGCGGGGACAGGTACGAGCAGTACTTC; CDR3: CASSFGGDRYEQYF
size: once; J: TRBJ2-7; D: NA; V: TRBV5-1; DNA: TGCGCCAGCAGCTTGGATGGCAGGTTGGGGGCCTACGAGCAGTACTTC; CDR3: CASSLDGRLGAYEQYF
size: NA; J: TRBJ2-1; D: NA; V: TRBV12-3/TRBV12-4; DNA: TGTGCCAGCAGTTTCTCTCCCTCCTACAATGAGCAGTTCTTC; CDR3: CASSFSPSYNEQFF
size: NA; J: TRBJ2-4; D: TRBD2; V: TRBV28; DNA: TGTGCCAGCAGCCCCGAGTTTGGGCTAGCGGGTCCCAAAAACATTCAGTACTTC; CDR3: CASSPEFGLAGPKNIQYF
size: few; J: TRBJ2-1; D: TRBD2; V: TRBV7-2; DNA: TGTGCCAGCAGCTTCGGACTAGCTCAAGATGAGCAGTTCTTC; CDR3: CASSFGLAQDEQFF
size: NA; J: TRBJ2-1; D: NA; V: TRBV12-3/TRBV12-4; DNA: TGTGCCAGCAGTTTGGTCAGTACGATTAACAATGAGCAGTTCTTC; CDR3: CASSLVSTINNEQFF
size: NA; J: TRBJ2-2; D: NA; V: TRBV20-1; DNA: TGCAGTGCACCCCGGGACTCGAACACCGGGGAGCTGTTTTTT; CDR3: CSAPRDSNTGELFF
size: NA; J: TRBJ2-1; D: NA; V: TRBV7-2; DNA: TGTGCCAGCAGAGAGGGGGGGGGCCTCAATGAGCAGTTCTTC; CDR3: CASREGGGLNEQFF
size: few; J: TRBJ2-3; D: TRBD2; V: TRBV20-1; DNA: TGCAGTGCCCGGGAGGGGCGCATCACAGATACGCAGTATTTT; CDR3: CSAREGRITDTQYF
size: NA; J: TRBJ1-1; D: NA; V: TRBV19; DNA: TGTGCCAGTAATATTGGGGTCCGGCTCACTGAAGCTTTCTTT; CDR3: CASNIGVRLTEAFF
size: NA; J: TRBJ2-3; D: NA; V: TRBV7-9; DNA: TGTGCCAGCAGCTTTCGGCTAGGCCTCACAGATACGCAGTATTTT; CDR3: CASSFRLGLTDTQYF
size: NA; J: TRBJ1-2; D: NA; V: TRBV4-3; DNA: TGCGCCAGCAGCCAAGTTTCAGGATCAGATGGCTACACCTTC; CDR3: CASSQVSGSDGYTF
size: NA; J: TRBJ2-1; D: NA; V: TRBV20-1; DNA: TGCAGTGCTAGTGGAGGCACAGGGAAAAGCTCCTACAATGAGCAGTTCTTC; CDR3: CSASGGTGKSSYNEQFF
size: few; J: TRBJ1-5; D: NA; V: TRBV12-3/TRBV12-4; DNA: TGTGCCAGCAGTCTCCTTGGGCCCCAGCATTTT; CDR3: CASSLLGPQHF
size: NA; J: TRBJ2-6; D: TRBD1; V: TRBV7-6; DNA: TGTGCCAGCAGCAACCCCCGACAGGGTGAGGCCAACGTCCTGACTTTC; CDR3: CASSNPRQGEANVLTF
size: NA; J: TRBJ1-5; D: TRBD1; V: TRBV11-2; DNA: TGTGCCAGCAAGGGGGCAGGCCCTAGCAATCAGCCCCAGCATTTT; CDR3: CASKGAGPSNQPQHF
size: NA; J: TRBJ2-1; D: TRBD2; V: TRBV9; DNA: TGTGCCAGCAGCGTAGTAAGCGGGGAATACAATGAGCAGTTCTTC; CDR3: CASSVVSGEYNEQFF
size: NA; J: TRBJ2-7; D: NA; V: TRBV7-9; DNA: TGTGCCAGCAGCGACAGAGGGTTGTGGTACGAGCAGTACTTC; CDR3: CASSDRGLWYEQYF
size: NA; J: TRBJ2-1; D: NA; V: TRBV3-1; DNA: TGTGCCAGCAGCCCCCTCACTGGGGGCGATGAGCAGTTCTTC; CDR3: CASSPLTGGDEQFF
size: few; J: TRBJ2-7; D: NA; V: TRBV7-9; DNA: TGTGCCAGCAGCAACAGACTCGAGCAGTACTTC; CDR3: CASSNRLEQYF
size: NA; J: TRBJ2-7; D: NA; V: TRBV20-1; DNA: TGCAGTGCTGTGATGTCATCGGGGGTTAGGGCCCAGTACTTC; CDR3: CSAVMSSGVRAQYF
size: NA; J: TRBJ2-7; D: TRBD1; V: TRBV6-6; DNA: TGTGCCAGCAGTAAGGTCCCGAGGACAGGTATTTCCTACGAGCAGTACTTC; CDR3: CASSKVPRTGISYEQYF
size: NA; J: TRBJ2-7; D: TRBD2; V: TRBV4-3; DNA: TGCGCCAGCAGCCAAGATGTACTAGCGGGGGGAACCTACGAGCAGTACTTC; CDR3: CASSQDVLAGGTYEQYF
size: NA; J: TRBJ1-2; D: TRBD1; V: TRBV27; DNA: TGTGCCAGCAGTGCCCCGGGACAGAACTATGGCTACACCTTC; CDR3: CASSAPGQNYGYTF
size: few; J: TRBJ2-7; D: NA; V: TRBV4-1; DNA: TGCGCCAGCAGCGGGACACCAAGAGCAATATACGAGCAGTACTTC; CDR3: CASSGTPRAIYEQYF
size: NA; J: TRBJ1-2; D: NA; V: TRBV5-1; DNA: TGCGCCAGCAACCGGTCACCACAGAGTTCTAACTATGGCTACACCTTC; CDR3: CASNRSPQSSNYGYTF
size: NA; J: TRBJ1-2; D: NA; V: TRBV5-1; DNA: TGCGCCAGCAGCCGAGGGGAGGGAGTGGTTGGCTACACCTTC; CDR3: CASSRGEGVVGYTF
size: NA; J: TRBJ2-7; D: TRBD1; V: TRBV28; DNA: TGTGCCAGCAGTTTACTCGAGGCAGGGGGCTCCTACGAGCAGTACTTC; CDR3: CASSLLEAGGSYEQYF
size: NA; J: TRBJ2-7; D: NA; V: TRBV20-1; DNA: TGCAGTGCTAGGTTAGGCAGGGCCCACGAGCAGTACTTC; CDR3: CSARLGRAHEQYF
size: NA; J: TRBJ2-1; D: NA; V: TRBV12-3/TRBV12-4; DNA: TGTGCCAGCAGTCCCCTCTGGGGGGTCGCGTCCTACAATGAGCAGTTCTTC; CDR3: CASSPLWGVASYNEQFF
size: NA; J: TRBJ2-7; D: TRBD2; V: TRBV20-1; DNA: TGCAGTGCTAGTGGCGGGCTAGCGGACTACGAGCAGTACTTC; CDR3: CSASGGLADYEQYF
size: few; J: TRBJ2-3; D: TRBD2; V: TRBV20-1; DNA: TGCAGTGCTAGCTCCGGACTAGCGGGAGTCTCAGCAGATACGCAGTATTTT; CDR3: CSASSGLAGVSADTQYF
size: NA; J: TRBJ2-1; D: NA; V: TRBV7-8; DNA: TGTGCCAGCAGCTTATGGGGGGCAGGGGATGAGCAGTTCTTC; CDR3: CASSLWGAGDEQFF
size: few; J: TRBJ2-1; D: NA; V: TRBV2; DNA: TGTGCCGTCGGGGCGGGGAGCTCCTACAATGAGCAGTTCTTC; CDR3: CAVGAGSSYNEQFF
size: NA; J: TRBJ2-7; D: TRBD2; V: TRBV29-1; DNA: TGCAGCGTTGAAGTGGTCCAGGGAGGGAGCGAGCAGTACTTC; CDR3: CSVEVVQGGSEQYF
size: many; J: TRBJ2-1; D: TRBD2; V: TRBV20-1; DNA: TGCAGTGCTAGAGATATCCAGCGGGAGAAAAATGAGCAGTTCTTC; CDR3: CSARDIQREKNEQFF
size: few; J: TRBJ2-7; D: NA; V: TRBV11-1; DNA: TGTGCCAGCAGCCCCCGGGCTCAGAGCTCCTACGAGCAGTACTTC; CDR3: CASSPRAQSSYEQYF
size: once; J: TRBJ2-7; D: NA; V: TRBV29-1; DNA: TGCAGCGTTCGGTCAAGGGCGCCTCACAATGAGCAGTACTTC; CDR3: CSVRSRAPHNEQYF
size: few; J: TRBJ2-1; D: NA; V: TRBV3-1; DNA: TGTGCCAGCAGCCAAGTCTCCAGGTTCCCCTACAATGAGCAGTTCTTC; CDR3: CASSQVSRFPYNEQFF
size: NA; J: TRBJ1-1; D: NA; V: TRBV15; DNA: TGTGCCACCAGCAGAGATCGGGCGGGGACACTGAAGCTAATCTCAGCTTTCTTT; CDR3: CATSRDRAGTLKLISAFF